This note documents a single T cell receptor beta chain sequence. The data were taken from a study of cytomegalovirus exposure and HLA in healthy donors. The germline gives CDR1 SGHVS, CDR2 FQNEAQ. The CDR3 runs to 16 residues. V dropped 4 bases and J dropped 3 bases, with 16 bases sitting between them. With 60 Vbeta and 13 Jbeta primers, the PCR was carried out. Using immunoSEQ multiplex PCR, the repertoire was profiled, and TCRdb retains in-frame clones only, with some absent. The profile covers about 120,000 clones, with roughly three quarters appearing a single time and about 4.5% taken by the ten largest.

The genes are TRBV7-8 and TRBJ2-1; maybe TRBD1 (6 bases). Source material: PBMCs. This sequence was found in a man aged 30-40 years in good health and CMV-seropositive. The DNA of the CDR3 is TGTGCCAGCAGCTACCTGAATGGGGGCTTCTACAATGAGCAGTTCTTC. As protein: CASSYLNGGFYNEQFF.